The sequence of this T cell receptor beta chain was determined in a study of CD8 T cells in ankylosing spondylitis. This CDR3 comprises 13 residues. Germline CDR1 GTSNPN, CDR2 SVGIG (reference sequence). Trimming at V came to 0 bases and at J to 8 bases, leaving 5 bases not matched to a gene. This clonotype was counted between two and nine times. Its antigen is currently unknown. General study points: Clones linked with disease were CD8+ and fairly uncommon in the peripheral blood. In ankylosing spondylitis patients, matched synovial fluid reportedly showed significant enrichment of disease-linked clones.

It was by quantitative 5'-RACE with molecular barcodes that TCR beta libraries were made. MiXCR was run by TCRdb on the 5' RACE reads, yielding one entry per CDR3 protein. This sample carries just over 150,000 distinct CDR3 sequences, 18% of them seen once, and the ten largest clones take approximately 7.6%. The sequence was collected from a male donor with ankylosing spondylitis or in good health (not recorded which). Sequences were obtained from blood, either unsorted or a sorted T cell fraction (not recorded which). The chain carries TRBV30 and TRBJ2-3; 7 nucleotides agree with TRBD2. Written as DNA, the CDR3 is TGTGCCTGGAGTGTCCCGGGGGGACGTACGCAGTATTTT. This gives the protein CAWSVPGGRTQYF.